Shown below are 8 T cell receptor beta chains from a single sample sequenced in a study of blood T cell repertoires in COVID-19. Measured with immunoSEQ multiplex PCR; TCRdb has only the in-frame clones, and not every one. Of about 270,000 clones listed, about four fifths were seen once; the top ten hold 2.5% to 3%. Specimen: peripheral blood. The receptor source for this set is a woman between 55 and 75 years old with active or convalescent COVID-19.

The chain links TRBV9 to TRBJ1-3, with TRBD1 identical over 9 bases. CDR3 length: 18 amino acids. J lost 2 bases, V lost 0 bases, and 9 bases had no gene match. Germline lookup yields CDR1 SGDLS and CDR2 YYNGEE. The CDR3 sequence is CASSVAAGQGFTGNTIYF. In nucleotides, the CDR3 is TGTGCCAGCAGCGTAGCCGCGGGACAGGGTTTCACTGGAAACACCATATATTTT.

The CDR3 loop reads CASSPLDYYGYTF. The CDR3 DNA reads TGTGCCAGCTCACCACTCGACTACTATGGCTACACCTTC. The V and J genes are TRBV18 and TRBJ1-2; D gene unclear. Germline V lookup: CDR1 KGHSH, CDR2 LQKENI. The CDR3 covers 13 residues. Trimming took off 1 base at V and 3 bases at J, with 6 bases between the two ends.

This chain connects TRBV29-1 to TRBJ1-2; D remains unclear. Germline V gene data show CDR1 as SQVTM and CDR2 as ANQGSEA. Trimming pared 2 bases from V and 8 bases from J, leaving 9 bases between. CDR3 size: 11 residues. CDR3 region: CSVESPGGYTF. Written as DNA, the CDR3 is TGCAGCGTTGAATCTCCGGGGGGCTACACCTTC.

This clone was observed once. This sequence joins TRBV5-4 and TRBJ2-3, with TRBD2 matching 13 bases. The CDR3 contains 17 residues. Germline V CDR1 and CDR2: SGHNT, YYREEE (reference sequence). V lost 3 bases, J lost 4 bases, and 8 bases stayed unmatched. The CDR3 DNA reads as TGTGCCAGCAGCTCCCGACTAGCGGGGGGCCTTTCAGATACGCAGTATTTT. It encodes CASSSRLAGGLSDTQYF. Complete variable domain (other parts from reference TRBV5-4 and TRBJ2-3): ETGVTQSPTHLIKTRGQQVTLRCSSQSGHNTVSWYQQALGQGPQFIFQYYREEENGRGNFPPRFSGLQFPNYSSELNVNALELDDSALYLCASSSRLAGGLSDTQYFGPGTRLTVL.

V gene TRBV12-3 or TRBV12-4 combines with J gene TRBJ1-2; D is uncertain. This CDR3 region has 13 residues. The V and J ends lost 3 bases and 4 bases respectively, with 9 bases between them. The CDR3 nucleotides are TGTGCCAGCAGTTTTTGGGCCTCCTATGGCTACACCTTC. It specifies CASSFWASYGYTF.

This clone was counted only a few times. The sample has other DNA sequences that encode this CDR3 too. This chain joins TRBV10-3 and TRBJ1-3; 7 bases line up with TRBD1. The germline V gene encodes CDR1 ENHRY and CDR2 SYGVKD. V lost 2 bases, J lost 0 bases, and 1 base stayed unmatched. The CDR3 is 15 residues long. The CDR3 loop is CAISERQGSGNTIYF. CDR3 DNA: TGTGCCATCAGTGAGAGACAGGGCTCTGGAAACACCATATATTTT.

This clone was picked up a small number of times. The chain couples TRBV30 to TRBJ1-2; maybe TRBD1 (5 bases). Looked up from germline, CDR1 is GTSNPN and CDR2 is SVGIG (reference sequence). The CDR3 runs to 11 residues. Trimming removed 4 bases from V and 8 bases from J, with 11 bases in between. CDR3 loop: CAWKGVRGYTF. In DNA, the CDR3 is TGTGCCTGGAAAGGGGTGCGCGGCTACACCTTC.

This chain links TRBV2 with TRBJ2-7, with D possibly TRBD1 on 6 matching bases. Per germline, CDR1 SNHLY and CDR2 FYNNEI. Deletions cut 6 bases from V and 7 bases from J, with 13 bases between. CDR3 size: 12 residues. CDR3 DNA: TGTGCCAGCAGGCTACAGGGATTTGAGCAGTACTTC. Protein: CASRLQGFEQYF.